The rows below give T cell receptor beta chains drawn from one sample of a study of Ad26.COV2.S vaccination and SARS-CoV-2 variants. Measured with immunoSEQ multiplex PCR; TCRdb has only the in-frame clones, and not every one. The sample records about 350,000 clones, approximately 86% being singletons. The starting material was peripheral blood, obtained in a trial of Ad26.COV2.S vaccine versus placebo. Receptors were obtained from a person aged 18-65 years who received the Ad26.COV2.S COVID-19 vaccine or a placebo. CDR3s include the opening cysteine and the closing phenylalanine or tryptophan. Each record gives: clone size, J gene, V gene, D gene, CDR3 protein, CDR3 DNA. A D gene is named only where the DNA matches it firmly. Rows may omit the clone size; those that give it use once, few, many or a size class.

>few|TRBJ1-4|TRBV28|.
CASSPNGREPNEKLFF
TGTGCCAGCAGTCCTAACGGACGGGAACCCAATGAAAAACTGTTTTTT
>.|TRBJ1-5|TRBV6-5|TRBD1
CASRPTGGNQPQHF
TGTGCCAGCAGGCCCACAGGGGGGAATCAGCCCCAGCATTTT
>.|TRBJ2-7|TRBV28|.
CASSFRLHGGSEQYF
TGTGCCAGCAGTTTTCGGCTCCACGGTGGTAGCGAGCAGTACTTC
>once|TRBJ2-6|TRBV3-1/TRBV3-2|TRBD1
CASSPGQGVPGANVLTF
TGTGCCAGCAGCCCGGGACAGGGAGTCCCTGGGGCCAACGTCCTGACTTTC
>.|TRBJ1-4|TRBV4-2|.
CASSQDHLGEVGANEKLFF
TGTGCCAGCAGCCAAGACCACCTTGGGGAGGTGGGAGCTAATGAAAAACTGTTTTTT
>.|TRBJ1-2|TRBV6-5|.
CASSPRPRDGYTF
TGTGCCAGCAGTCCCCGGCCCCGGGATGGCTACACCTTC
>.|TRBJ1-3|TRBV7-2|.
CASSLGGARSGNTIYF
TGTGCCAGCAGCTTAGGAGGGGCCCGCTCTGGAAACACCATATATTTT
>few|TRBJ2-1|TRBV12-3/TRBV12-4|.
CASSLGLADEQFF
TGTGCCAGCAGTTTAGGTCTAGCCGATGAGCAGTTCTTC
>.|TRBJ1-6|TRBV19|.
CASLGRGALGTSPLHF
TGTGCCAGCCTAGGGCGGGGGGCCCTAGGGACTTCACCCCTCCACTTT
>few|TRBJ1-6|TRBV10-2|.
CASSLGMSSPLHF
TGCGCCAGCAGTTTGGGGATGAGTTCACCCCTCCACTTT
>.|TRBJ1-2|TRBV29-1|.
CSVEVARPEGYTF
TGCAGCGTTGAAGTGGCGCGGCCTGAGGGCTACACCTTC
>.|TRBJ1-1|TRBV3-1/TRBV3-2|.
CASSRVWGATEAFF
TGTGCCAGCAGCCGCGTCTGGGGGGCCACTGAAGCTTTCTTT
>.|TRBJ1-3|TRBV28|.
CASSFGFSGNTIYF
TGTGCCAGCAGTTTTGGGTTCTCTGGAAACACCATATATTTT
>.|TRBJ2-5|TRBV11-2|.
CASSLVGGMETQYF
TGTGCCAGCAGCTTAGTAGGCGGAATGGAGACCCAGTACTTC
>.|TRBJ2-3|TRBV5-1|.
CASSLITGPSTDTQYF
TGCGCCAGCAGCCTAATCACGGGACCTAGCACAGATACGCAGTATTTT
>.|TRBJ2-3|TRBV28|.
CASSLSPGRDSQYF
TGTGCCAGCAGTTTATCCCCCGGCCGAGACTCTCAGTATTTT
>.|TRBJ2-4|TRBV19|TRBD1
CASNLQGADIQYF
TGTGCCAGTAATCTACAGGGGGCGGACATTCAGTACTTC
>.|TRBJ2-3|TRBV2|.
CATRPRWSTDTQYF
TGTGCCACCCGGCCGCGTTGGAGCACAGATACGCAGTATTTT
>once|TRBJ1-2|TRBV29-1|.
CSVEGAGDYGYTF
TGCAGCGTTGAGGGGGCAGGGGACTATGGCTACACCTTC
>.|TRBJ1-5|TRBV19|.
CASSNGQVRPQHF
TGTGCCAGTAGTAACGGGCAGGTTCGACCCCAGCATTTT
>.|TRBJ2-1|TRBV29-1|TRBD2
CSVLVAGGTEQFF
TGCAGCGTTTTGGTGGCGGGAGGCACTGAGCAGTTCTTC
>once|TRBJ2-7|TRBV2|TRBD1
CASIRDRGQNEQYF
TGTGCCAGCATTCGGGACAGGGGGCAGAACGAGCAGTACTTC
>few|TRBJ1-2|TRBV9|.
CASSSLIYGYTF
TGTGCCAGCAGCTCCCTGATCTATGGCTACACCTTC
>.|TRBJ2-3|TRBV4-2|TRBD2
CASSQDGLAGGPSTDTQYF
TGTGCCAGCAGCCAGGACGGCCTAGCGGGAGGTCCAAGCACAGATACGCAGTATTTT
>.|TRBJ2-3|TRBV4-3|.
CASGEVIGADTQYF
TGCGCCAGCGGAGAGGTGATCGGGGCAGATACGCAGTATTTT
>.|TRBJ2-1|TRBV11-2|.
CASSALGRNEQFF
TGTGCCAGCAGCGCCCTGGGGCGTAATGAGCAGTTCTTC
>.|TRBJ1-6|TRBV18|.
CASSPTPGSYNSPLHF
TGTGCCAGCTCACCAACTCCTGGAAGCTATAATTCACCCCTCCACTTT
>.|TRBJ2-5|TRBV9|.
CASSVSVREETQYF
TGTGCCAGCAGCGTGTCTGTTAGGGAGGAGACCCAGTACTTC
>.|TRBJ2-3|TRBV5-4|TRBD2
CASSPSGRAGGRADTQYF
TGTGCCAGCAGCCCCTCGGGGCGAGCGGGGGGTCGTGCAGATACGCAGTATTTT
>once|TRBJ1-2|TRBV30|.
CAWSVHTMDGYTF
TGTGCCTGGAGTGTACATACAATGGATGGCTACACCTTC
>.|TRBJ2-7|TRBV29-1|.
CSVRLGGASYEQYF
TGCAGCGTCCGCTTAGGCGGGGCGTCCTACGAGCAGTACTTC
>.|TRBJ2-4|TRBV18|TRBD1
CASSLGQGHIQYF
TGTGCCAGCTCACTGGGACAGGGTCACATTCAGTACTTC
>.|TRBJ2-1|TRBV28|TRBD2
CASSSGRTIINEQFF
TGTGCCAGCAGTTCCGGGAGGACAATAATTAATGAGCAGTTCTTC
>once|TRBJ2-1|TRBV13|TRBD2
CASSLARTSGNNEQFF
TGTGCCAGCAGCCTCGCCCGGACTAGCGGGAATAATGAGCAGTTCTTC
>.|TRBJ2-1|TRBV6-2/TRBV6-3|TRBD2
CASSRTSGISYEQFF
TGTGCCAGCAGTAGGACTAGCGGTATTTCTTATGAGCAGTTCTTC
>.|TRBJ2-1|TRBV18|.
CASSPPVIPNEQFF
TGTGCCAGCTCACCACCGGTCATTCCCAATGAGCAGTTCTTC
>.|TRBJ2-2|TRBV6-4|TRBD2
CASKETSNTGELFF
TGTGCCAGCAAGGAGACTAGCAACACCGGGGAGCTGTTTTTT
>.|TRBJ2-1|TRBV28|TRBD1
CASSSTGGLWNEQFF
TGTGCCAGCAGCAGCACAGGGGGATTGTGGAATGAGCAGTTCTTC
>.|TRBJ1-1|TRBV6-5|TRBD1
CASTLGQATEAFF
TGTGCCAGCACCTTGGGACAGGCGACCGAAGCTTTCTTT
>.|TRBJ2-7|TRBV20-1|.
CSASPGPGYEQYF
TGCAGTGCTAGTCCGGGACCAGGGTACGAGCAGTACTTC
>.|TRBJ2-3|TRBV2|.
CASSTGTDTQYF
TGTGCCAGCAGTACAGGGACAGATACGCAGTATTTT
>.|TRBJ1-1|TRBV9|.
CASSVRARGDTEAFF
TGTGCCAGCAGCGTAAGGGCGAGGGGTGACACTGAAGCTTTCTTT
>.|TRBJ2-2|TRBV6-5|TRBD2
CASRPTSGRVGELFF
TGTGCCAGCAGACCAACTAGCGGGAGGGTCGGGGAGCTGTTTTTT
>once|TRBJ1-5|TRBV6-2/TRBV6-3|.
CASSYQGGPQPQHF
TGTGCCAGCAGTTATCAAGGGGGGCCTCAGCCCCAGCATTTT
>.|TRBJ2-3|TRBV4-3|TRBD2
CASSQGPSSGGGTDTQYF
TGCGCCAGCAGCCAAGGCCCCTCTAGCGGGGGCGGCACAGATACGCAGTATTTT
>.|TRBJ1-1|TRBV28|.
CASISPNRVGAEAFF
TGTGCCAGCATTTCACCCAACAGGGTCGGCGCTGAAGCTTTCTTT
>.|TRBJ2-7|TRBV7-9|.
CASSGADYYEQYF
TGTGCCAGCAGCGGAGCAGACTACTACGAGCAGTACTTC
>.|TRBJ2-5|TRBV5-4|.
CASSFGGRGQETQYF
TGTGCCAGCAGCTTTGGGGGGCGGGGCCAAGAGACCCAGTACTTC
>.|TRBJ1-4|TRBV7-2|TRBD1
CASSPDRLGGKLFF
TGTGCCAGCAGCCCGGACAGGTTAGGAGGAAAACTGTTTTTT
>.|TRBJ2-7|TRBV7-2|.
CASSLNLRSSYEQYF
TGTGCCAGCAGCTTAAACTTACGATCCTCCTACGAGCAGTACTTC
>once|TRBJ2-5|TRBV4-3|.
CASRVGPAQETQYF
TGCGCCAGCAGAGTGGGTCCAGCACAGGAGACCCAGTACTTC